This T cell receptor (beta chain) was retrieved from a study of T cell changes during pregnancy in multiple sclerosis. Using immunoSEQ multiplex PCR, the repertoire was profiled, and TCRdb retains in-frame clones only, with some absent. The repertoire consists of about 26,000 clones, with 85% to 90% occurring once and the leading ten covering 16%. Germline CDR1 MNHNS, CDR2 SASEGT. Losses at the gene ends were 2 bases for V and 6 bases for J; bases not matched to a gene: 11. There are 17 residues in the CDR3. The sequence derives from a female donor with multiple sclerosis, enrolled in a pregnancy study. The genes are TRBV6-1 and TRBJ2-1; TRBD1 agrees at 9 bases. Here the sequenced sample was CD8+ T cells from peripheral blood mononuclear cells, taken in the second trimester of pregnancy. CDR3: CASSESGQGFFVNEQFF. CDR3 DNA: TGTGCCAGCAGTGAATCTGGACAGGGGTTTTTCGTCAATGAGCAGTTCTTC.